Below are 13 T cell receptor beta chains sequenced from a single sample in a study of T cells in Graves' hyperthyroidism and ophthalmopathy. Amplification targeted TCR beta CDR3 regions from RNA transcripts. TCR CDR3 underwent first-round RT-PCR with the HTBI primer set. A single record per CDR3 protein comes from TCRdb applying MiXCR to the multiplex PCR reads. The table has fewer than 700,000 distinct CDR3 sequences, 16% seen once. Specimen: blood. The receptors stem from a young woman with Graves' hyperthyroidism.

The chain has TRBV20-1 and TRBJ2-7; TRBD1 is a possible D gene (5 bases). Between the trimmed V and J ends, which lost 1 base and 2 bases, there was a span of 12 bases. The CDR3 has 14 residues. Looked up from germline, CDR1 is DFQATT and CDR2 is SNEGSKA (reference sequence). In DNA, the CDR3 is TGCAGTGCTAGAGGATTGCTGGGGCCCTACGAGCAGTACTTC. Its protein product is CSARGLLGPYEQYF.

This clonotype was picked up many times. The rearrangement uses TRBV28 and TRBJ2-7, with TRBD2 matching 8 bases. The V segment lost 3 bases and the J segment 0 bases; nucleotides outside the gene matches: 4. The CDR3 runs 15 residues. CDR1 and CDR2 (germline): MDHEN, SYDVKM. The CDR3 region has the DNA TGTGCCAGCAGTTTTCTGAGCGGGAGCTCCTACGAGCAGTACTTC. Its translation: CASSFLSGSSYEQYF.

This chain links TRBV6-2 or TRBV6-3 with TRBJ2-2; TRBD1 or TRBD2 may be the D gene (6 bases each). Trimming removed 7 bases at V and 4 bases at J, with 19 bases between. This CDR3 has 16 residues. Germline CDR1 is MNHEY and CDR2 is SVGEGT. The CDR3 is CASTLPRGGGTGELFF. The CDR3 region has the DNA TGTGCCAGCACCCTCCCGCGAGGGGGAGGCACCGGGGAGCTGTTTTTT.

This clonotype occurred many times. V is TRBV13 and J is TRBJ1-2; 8 bases line up with TRBD1. Trimming cost V 4 bases and J 6 bases; bases outside gene matches: 4. This CDR3 has 13 amino acids. The germline V gene has CDR1 PRHDT and CDR2 FYEKMQ (reference sequence). CDR3 protein: CASSSQGAHGYTF. As DNA, the CDR3 is TGTGCCAGCAGCTCCCAGGGGGCGCATGGCTACACCTTC.

This clonotype was seen many times. V usage is TRBV12-3 or TRBV12-4 and J usage is TRBJ2-7; 10 positions agree with TRBD2. CDR3 length: 17 residues. Trimming took 4 bases from V and 5 from J; bases not matched to a gene: 14. The CDR3 loop reads CASSSGGASGSLNEQYF. CDR3 bases: TGTGCCAGCAGTTCTGGTGGGGCTAGCGGGAGTCTGAACGAGCAGTACTTC.

This sequence joins TRBV18 and TRBJ2-1; TRBD2 matches 13 bases. V shed 6 bases and J 13 bases; nucleotides not matched to a gene: 9. Germline CDR1 and CDR2: KGHSH and LQKENI. CDR3 length: 14 residues. The CDR3 nucleotides read TGTGCCAGCTCCCCGGGACTAGCGGGATCTTTTCAGTTCTTC. Its translation: CASSPGLAGSFQFF.

This clonotype was picked up many times. J is TRBJ2-3 and V is TRBV5-1; 7 bases are shared with TRBD1. The CDR3 runs to 15 residues. The J segment lost 2 bases and the V segment lost 4 bases, leaving 7 bases of the junction unmatched. CDR1 and CDR2 from the germline V gene are SGHRS and YFSETQ. In DNA, the CDR3 is TGCGCCAGCAGCCCCGGGACAGACTTCACAGATACGCAGTATTTT. Amino acid sequence: CASSPGTDFTDTQYF.

This clonotype occurred many times. The gene calls are TRBV3-1 and TRBJ2-1; 9 positions agree with TRBD2. Germline-derived CDR1 and CDR2 are LGHDT and YNNKEL (reference sequence). With V trimmed by 0 bases and J by 5 bases, 8 bases remained unmatched. CDR3 length equals 17 residues. CDR3 sequence (DNA): TGTGCCAGCAGCCAAGACCTTGGGACTAGCAGAGACAATGAGCAGTTCTTC. This gives the protein CASSQDLGTSRDNEQFF.

This clonotype was observed at least ten times. The rearrangement uses TRBV5-1 and TRBJ2-1; 7 bases line up with TRBD2. V was pared by 4 bases and J by 8 bases, with 12 bases of the junction left unmatched. Per the germline V gene, CDR1 is SGHRS and CDR2 is YFSETQ. The CDR3 is made up of 15 amino acids. CDR3 DNA: TGCGCCAGCAGCCACCGGTCCAGCGGGAACCATGAGCAGTTCTTC. Translating gives CASSHRSSGNHEQFF.

This clonotype was observed a few times. A much larger clone differs by one base, so this may be a read error. This sequence joins TRBV2 and TRBJ1-1; 8 bases match TRBD1. The CDR3 is 13 amino acids. Unmatched junction bases numbered 6, after V lost 6 bases and J lost 6 bases. The V gene's germline CDR1 is SNHLY and CDR2 FYNNEI. The CDR3 nucleotides are TGTGCCAGCAGACCGACAGGGGTCGCTGAAGCTTTCTTT. It encodes CASRPTGVAEAFF.

This clonotype came up a few times. The J gene is TRBJ1-1, the V gene TRBV6-1; no clear D gene. Germline V gene lookup returns CDR1 MNHNS and CDR2 SASEGT. The V gene lost 8 bases and the J gene lost 2 bases, with 15 bases spanning the gap. The CDR3 sequence is 14 residues long. CDR3 nucleotide sequence: TGTGCCAGCGAACTTTGGGAAGGTAACACTGAAGCTTTCTTT. This codes for CASELWEGNTEAFF.

The chain combines TRBV18 with TRBJ2-3; possibly TRBD2 for D (5 bases). CDR1 KGHSH and CDR2 LQKENI come from the germline V gene. V was trimmed by 2 bases and J by 2 bases, leaving 8 bases between them. The CDR3 covers 14 residues. In nucleotides, the CDR3 is TGTGCCAGCTCACCAAGACGGGACACAGATACGCAGTATTTT. This sequence encodes CASSPRRDTDTQYF.

This clonotype appeared many times. The V call is TRBV12-5, the J call TRBJ2-1; D unclear. V gave up 7 bases and J gave up 7 bases, with 11 bases separating them. The germline V gene has CDR1 LGHNT and CDR2 FRNRAP. This CDR3 contains 12 residues. The CDR3 spells CASAPLGNEQFF. CDR3 in DNA: TGTGCTAGTGCCCCCCTCGGGAATGAGCAGTTCTTC.